A selection of T cell receptor beta chains follows, all from one sample in a study of shared clonotypes between healthy human individuals. The data were produced by immunoSEQ multiplex PCR, yet TCRdb's version contains in-frame clones alone and is incomplete. The sample gives around 530,000 clones, roughly 72% of which show up once; more than 10% is in the top ten. The sequencing sample was made of PBMCs. These receptor sequences come from a woman aged 40 to 55 in good health. Some clones in this sample may be carry-over from other donors' samples. Both conserved end residues are part of each CDR3. D genes are given only for firm matches. For some rows the clone size is stated as once, few or many, or as a class when expanded; others skip it.

CDR3nt	CDR3aa	abundance	j_gene	v_gene	d_gene
TGCGCCAGCAGCCAGGGACAGTCGACTAACTATGGCTACACCTTC	CASSQGQSTNYGYTF	-	TRBJ1-2	TRBV5-1	TRBD1
TGTGCCCAGCAAGGAGACCGACGAAATCAGCCCCAGCATTTT	CAQQGDRRNQPQHF	-	TRBJ1-5	TRBV5-4	-
TGTGCCAGCAGCAGGGTCGCAGGGGGCGAGCAGTACTTC	CASSRVAGGEQYF	few	TRBJ2-7	TRBV5-4	TRBD1
TGTGCCAGCAGTGCCCGGGGGGGGACAGCAAATGAAAAACTGTTTTTT	CASSARGGTANEKLFF	-	TRBJ1-4	TRBV25-1	TRBD1
TGTGCCAGCAGCGCCTATGACTCTTATGGCTACACCTTC	CASSAYDSYGYTF	-	TRBJ1-2	TRBV11-2	-
TGTGCCAGCAGAAGACTAGCGGGGGGTAGGTCCTACGAGCAGTACTTC	CASRRLAGGRSYEQYF	-	TRBJ2-7	TRBV27	TRBD2
TGCGCCAGCAGCCAAGTGGGGGGAAGTGTAGCAGATACGCAGTATTTT	CASSQVGGSVADTQYF	-	TRBJ2-3	TRBV4-3	-
TGTGCCAGCAGCCCCCACCCCAGAGATACGCAGTATTTT	CASSPHPRDTQYF	-	TRBJ2-3	TRBV4-2	-
TGTGCCAGCAGCCAAGGGCCGATGGGCGGGAGAGCGAACACCGGGGAGCTGTTTTTT	CASSQGPMGGRANTGELFF	-	TRBJ2-2	TRBV4-2	TRBD2
TGTGCCAGCAGTCCTTACAGAGGCTCCTACGAGCAGTACTTC	CASSPYRGSYEQYF	-	TRBJ2-7	TRBV28	-
TGTGCCAGTAGGGGACAGGGGAACCCGGCAGGTCAGCCCCAGCATTTT	CASRGQGNPAGQPQHF	-	TRBJ1-5	TRBV19	TRBD1
TGTGCCAGCAGTACATCGACAGCCAGCTCCTACAATGAGCAGTTCTTC	CASSTSTASSYNEQFF	-	TRBJ2-1	TRBV28	-
TGTGCCAGCAGCCAAGCGGGAGCTTCCTACAATGAGCAGTTCTTC	CASSQAGASYNEQFF	-	TRBJ2-1	TRBV27	TRBD2
TGCGCCAGCAGCTTGGACGGGAAGGGCGGGGAGCTGTTTTTT	CASSLDGKGGELFF	-	TRBJ2-2	TRBV5-1	-
TGCGCCAGCAGCTTGTCAGGGCTGTGGGACTACGAGCAGTACTTC	CASSLSGLWDYEQYF	few	TRBJ2-7	TRBV5-1	-
TGTGCCAGCAGCTTGTGGGGGACTAGCGATTACGAGCAGTACTTC	CASSLWGTSDYEQYF	once	TRBJ2-7	TRBV5-6	TRBD2
TGTGCCATCAAAAGGACTAGCGATGAATACGAGCAGTACTTC	CAIKRTSDEYEQYF	-	TRBJ2-7	TRBV10-3	TRBD2
TGTGCCAGCAGGCCGGGACTAGCGGGACTCTACAATGAGCAGTTCTTC	CASRPGLAGLYNEQFF	-	TRBJ2-1	TRBV7-9	TRBD2
TGTGCCAGCAGTTACTCGACGCGGTACAATGAGCAGTTCTTC	CASSYSTRYNEQFF	-	TRBJ2-1	TRBV6-6	-
TGTGCCAGCAGTTTAGAGGGGCCGATCTATGGCTACACCTTC	CASSLEGPIYGYTF	-	TRBJ1-2	TRBV28	-
TGTGCCAGCAGCTTAAGTCCCGACAATGAGCAGTTCTTC	CASSLSPDNEQFF	-	TRBJ2-1	TRBV7-7	-
TGTGCCAGTAGTACTATAACCGGGCAAGAGACCCAGTACTTC	CASSTITGQETQYF	few	TRBJ2-5	TRBV19	-
TGCGCCAGCAGCTTGAGGCTATTGGGAGATACGCAGTATTTT	CASSLRLLGDTQYF	-	TRBJ2-3	TRBV5-1	-
TGCAGCGTATCCGGGACTAGCGGGAGGCCCTACAATGAGCAGTTCTTC	CSVSGTSGRPYNEQFF	-	TRBJ2-1	TRBV29-1	TRBD2
TGTGCCATGCCGTCTAAAGAGACCCAGTACTTC	CAMPSKETQYF	few	TRBJ2-5	TRBV10-3	-
TGTGCCAGCAGTTTTGTACGGGGAGCCAAAAACATTCAGTACTTC	CASSFVRGAKNIQYF	-	TRBJ2-4	TRBV27	-
TGTGCCAGCAGCGTAGTCCCAGATTACACCGGGGAGCTGTTTTTT	CASSVVPDYTGELFF	-	TRBJ2-2	TRBV9	-
TGTGCCAGCAGTTACGGCCCCCCCCGGTACAATGAGCAGTTCTTC	CASSYGPPRYNEQFF	-	TRBJ2-1	TRBV6-6	-
TGCGCCAGCAGCCAAGAGGTTAGGGTTAGTAGAACTAATGAAAAACTGTTTTTT	CASSQEVRVSRTNEKLFF	-	TRBJ1-4	TRBV4-3	-
TGCGCCAGCAGCCCCCGGGACAGGGGCTACGAGCAGTACTTC	CASSPRDRGYEQYF	-	TRBJ2-7	TRBV5-1	TRBD1
TGTGCCAGCACTCCGACTAGCGGCTCCTACAATGAGCAGTTCTTC	CASTPTSGSYNEQFF	-	TRBJ2-1	TRBV6-6	TRBD2
TGTGCCAGCAGCACCCAAGCGGGAGTGCGAGATACGCAGTATTTT	CASSTQAGVRDTQYF	once	TRBJ2-3	TRBV9	TRBD2
TGTGCCAGCAGGAACAGGGGGCGCGGTTCCTACGAGCAGTACTTC	CASRNRGRGSYEQYF	few	TRBJ2-7	TRBV6-6	TRBD1
TGTGCCAGCAGCCTGACTAGCGGGGGCACAGATACGCAGTATTTT	CASSLTSGGTDTQYF	-	TRBJ2-3	TRBV5-4	TRBD2
TGTGCCAGCAGCCCCGAGAGGGGTGGGTACGAGCAGTACTTC	CASSPERGGYEQYF	once	TRBJ2-7	TRBV7-2	-
TGTGCCTGTGGGGGCAGCTACAATGAGCAGTTCTTC	CACGGSYNEQFF	-	TRBJ2-1	TRBV30	-
TGTGCCAGTAGTATTTTACAGGCGTCCTCTGGAAACACCATATATTTT	CASSILQASSGNTIYF	-	TRBJ1-3	TRBV19	-
TGTGCCAGCAGCGCCTTTCGTGCGGACACTGAAGCTTTCTTT	CASSAFRADTEAFF	-	TRBJ1-1	TRBV9	-
TGTGCCAGCAGAAGTACTAGCGGGAGAGGGGCCAACGTCCTGACTTTC	CASRSTSGRGANVLTF	-	TRBJ2-6	TRBV13	TRBD2
TGTGCCAGCTCACCAGTGGGTGGCGGCACCGGGGAGCTGTTTTTT	CASSPVGGGTGELFF	-	TRBJ2-2	TRBV18	-
TGTGCCAGCAGCCCGAACACCGGGGAGCTGTTTTTT	CASSPNTGELFF	-	TRBJ2-2	TRBV13	-
TGTGCCAGCAGCGTAGGAGAGACCGGGGAGCTGTTTTTT	CASSVGETGELFF	-	TRBJ2-2	TRBV9	-